Detailed here is one T cell receptor beta chain. In its sample, this clonotype was seen many times. Its antigen specificity is not known. Per-base qualities were not stored, and no clone one base away is much larger. The CDR3 goes from the cysteine to the phenylalanine over 15 residues. Just the 45-base CDR3 DNA is kept, in frame starting at base 1. The germline V gene specifies SGHRS as CDR1 and YFSETQ as CDR2. V was cut back by 0 bases and J by 1 base, leaving a gap of 10 bases between them. The sample is drawn from a study of T cells after yellow fever vaccination (dated by TCRdb to the late 2010s). About the investigation overall: The SMART-Seq v4 Ultra Low Input RNA kit was used to prepare libraries from fractions with low cell numbers. To follow T-cell clones before and after primary and booster YFV17D yellow fever vaccination, bulk TCR alpha and beta repertoires were sequenced over time. The cohort comprised two healthy male donors, one aged 18 to 30 and one aged 30 to 40 years. Blood was collected at multiple timepoints before and after primary and secondary immunization, and bulk PBMC replicates and cell subsets were isolated.

Sequencing relied on an Illumina NovaSeq 6000. TCR cDNA was made using 5'RACE template switching, a step that added a universal primer site and unique molecular identifiers. Priming for cDNA synthesis came from both the TCR alpha and TCR beta constant segments. Libraries were amplified in two PCR steps, with sample barcodes and sequencing adapters added in the second step. Libraries were sequenced on Illumina HiSeq 2500 (2x100 bp) or NovaSeq (2x150 bp). The study's own analysis went as follows. MIGEC handled demultiplexing of reads and collapsing into UMI consensus sequences, while MiXCR performed V(D)J alignment. Vaccine-responding clonotypes were identified with edgeR using replicate PBMC samples, with FDR below 0.01 and a log2 fold change above 5 up to day 15 being required. CD4 or CD8 identity was assigned to each bulk clonotype according to whether the clonotype was present at higher abundance in the sequenced CD4 repertoire or the sequenced CD8 repertoire. The public sequencing data were trimmed at Q25 with fastp and processed into clonotypes with MiXCR by TCRdb, which kept only in-frame beta chains. For every CDR3 protein sequence, its rows merge into one entry that carries the most common genes and DNA. TCRdb's processing, not the authors', yielded these V and J calls. This sample comprises 200,000 to 250,000 distinct CDR3 sequences, less than 3.5% of them detected only once. The biggest ten clones account for around 3.3% of the sample.

The research as a whole found: A small fraction of clonotypes appeared in both the CD4 and CD8 compartments, likely as a result of convergent recombination. After the booster, most of the clones that had expanded following primary vaccination were detected again (almost 98% of CD4 and 88% of CD8), which suggests that memory was broadly maintained. Because only two donors were included in the study, the extent to which the findings can be generalized is limited. Computational filtering was needed because FACS-sorted repertoires could contain abundant contaminating clonotypes from the bulk population. Compared with the primary T-cell response, the secondary T-cell response was weaker but faster, peaking on day 5 rather than day 15.

The treatment or condition label for this specimen denotes: live attenuated yellow fever vaccine strain. PBMCs were isolated from peripheral blood using a standard Ficoll-Paque protocol. CD4 and CD8 T-cell fractions were isolated with Dynabeads CD4 and CD8 positive selection kits. TriZol was used to extract RNA from bulk PBMCs, from CD4 and CD8 fractions, and from dextramer-positive and dextramer-negative fractions. The rearranged segments are TRBV5-1 and TRBJ2-5, with TRBD2 perhaps the D gene, on 5 matching bases. The receptor's source is a man younger than 35 who received the YFV17D yellow fever vaccine. The specimen was CD4+ T cells sorted from PBMCs, collected 10 days after the yellow fever booster vaccination. CDR3 protein: CASSLEVGSQETQYF. The sequence in DNA is TGCGCCAGCAGCTTGGAAGTGGGGAGCCAAGAGACCCAGTACTTC. Joined to the reference TRBV5-1 and TRBJ2-5 proteins, this CDR3 gives the full variable domain: KAGVTQTPRYLIKTRGQQVTLSCSPISGHRSVSWYQQTPGQGLQFLFEYFSETQRNKGNFPGRFSGRQFSNSRSEMNVSTLELGDSALYLCASSLEVGSQETQYFGPGTRLLVL.